This TCR beta chain was recovered during a study of metastatic and nonmetastatic thyroid tumors. Study background: Peripheral blood and tumor or nodule samples from malignant and benign thyroid patients were compared. Whole-study findings and limits: Benign nodules reportedly had significantly lower TCR beta diversity than malignant thyroid tumors in blood and tumor.

Losses at the gene ends were 4 bases for V and 1 base for J; bases not matched to a gene: 5. The germline V gene has CDR1 SGHNT and CDR2 YENEEA. The CDR3 runs 16 residues. Original handling: CDR3 was compared across clinicopathological groups, and the resulting differences were used to build a distant-metastasis classifier for papillary thyroid cancer. MiXCR reprocessed the PCR reads for TCRdb. TCRdb, not the authors, supplied the V and J calls. This sample yields over 65,000 clones, of which approximately 12% are seen a single time; around 10% belongs to the top ten. This clone was observed many times. Antigen unknown. Additional DNA sequences in this sample encode the identical CDR3. Until they underwent thyroid surgery, no patient had received any treatment.

This TCR came from a female donor with papillary thyroid cancer or a benign thyroid nodule (not recorded which). Some clones in this sample may be carry-over from other donors' samples. This chain joins TRBV11-3 and TRBJ2-2; 8 nucleotides align to TRBD1. The sequencing sample was made of tumor tissue. CDR3 DNA: TGTGCCAGCAGCTCCCGACAGGGGTTGAACACCGGGGAGCTGTTTTTT. Protein sequence: CASSSRQGLNTGELFF.